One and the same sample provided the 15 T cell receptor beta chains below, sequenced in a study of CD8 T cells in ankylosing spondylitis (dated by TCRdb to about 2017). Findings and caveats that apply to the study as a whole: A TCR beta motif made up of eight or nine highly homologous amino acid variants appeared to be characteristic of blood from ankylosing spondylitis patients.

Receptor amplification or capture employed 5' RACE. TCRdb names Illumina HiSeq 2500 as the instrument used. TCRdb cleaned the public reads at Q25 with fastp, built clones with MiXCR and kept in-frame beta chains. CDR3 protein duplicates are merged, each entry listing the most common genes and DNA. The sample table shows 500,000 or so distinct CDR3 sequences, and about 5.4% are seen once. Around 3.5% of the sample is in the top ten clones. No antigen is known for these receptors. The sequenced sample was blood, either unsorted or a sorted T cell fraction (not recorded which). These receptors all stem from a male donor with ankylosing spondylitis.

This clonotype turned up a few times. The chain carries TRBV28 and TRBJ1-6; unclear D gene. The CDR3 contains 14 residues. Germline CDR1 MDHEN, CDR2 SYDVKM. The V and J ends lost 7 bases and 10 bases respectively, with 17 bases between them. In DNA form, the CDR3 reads TGTGCCAGCACCCGGTCGTGGGCCAGGTCACCCCTCCACTTT. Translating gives CASTRSWARSPLHF.

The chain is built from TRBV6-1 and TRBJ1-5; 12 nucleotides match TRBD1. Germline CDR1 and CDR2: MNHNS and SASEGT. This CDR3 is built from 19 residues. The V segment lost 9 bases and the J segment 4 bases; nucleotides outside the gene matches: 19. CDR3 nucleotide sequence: TGTGCCAGTGGGTATTCCGGGACAGGGGGCGCGGGGATAAATCAGCCCCAGCATTTT. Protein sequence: CASGYSGTGGAGINQPQHF.

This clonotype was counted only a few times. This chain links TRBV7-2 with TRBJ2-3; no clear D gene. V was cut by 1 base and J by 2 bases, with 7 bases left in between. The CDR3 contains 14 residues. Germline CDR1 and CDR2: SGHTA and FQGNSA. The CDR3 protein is CASSLEPYTDTQYF. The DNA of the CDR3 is TGTGCCAGCAGCTTAGAACCCTACACAGATACGCAGTATTTT.

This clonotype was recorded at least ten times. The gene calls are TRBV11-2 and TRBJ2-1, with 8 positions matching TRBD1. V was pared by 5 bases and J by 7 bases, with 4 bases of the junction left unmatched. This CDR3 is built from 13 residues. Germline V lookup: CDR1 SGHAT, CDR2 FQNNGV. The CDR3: CASSRDRKNEQFF. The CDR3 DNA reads TGTGCCAGCAGCCGGGACAGGAAAAATGAGCAGTTCTTC.

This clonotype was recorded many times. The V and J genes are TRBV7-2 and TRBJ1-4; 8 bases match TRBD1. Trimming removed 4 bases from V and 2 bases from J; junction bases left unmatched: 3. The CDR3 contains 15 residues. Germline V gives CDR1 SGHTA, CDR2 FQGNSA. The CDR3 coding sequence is TGTGCCAGCAGCTACAGGGGGTGGACTAATGAAAAACTGTTTTTT. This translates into CASSYRGWTNEKLFF.

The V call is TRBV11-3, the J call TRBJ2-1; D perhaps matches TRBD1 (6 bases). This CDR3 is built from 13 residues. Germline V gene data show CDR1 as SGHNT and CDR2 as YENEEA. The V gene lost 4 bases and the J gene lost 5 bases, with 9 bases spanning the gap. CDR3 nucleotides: TGTGCCAGCAGCTCCGCAGGGGACAATGAGCAGTTCTTC. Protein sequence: CASSSAGDNEQFF.

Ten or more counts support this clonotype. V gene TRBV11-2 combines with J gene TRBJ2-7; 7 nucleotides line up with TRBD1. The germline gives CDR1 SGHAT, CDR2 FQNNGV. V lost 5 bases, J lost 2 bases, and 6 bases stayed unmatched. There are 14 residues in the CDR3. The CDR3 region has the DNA TGTGCCAGCAGCCCCGGGACAGTCCCCTACGAGCAGTACTTC. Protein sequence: CASSPGTVPYEQYF. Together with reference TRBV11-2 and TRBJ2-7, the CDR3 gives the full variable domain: EAGVAQSPRYKIIEKRQSVAFWCNPISGHATLYWYQQILGQGPKLLIQFQNNGVVDDSQLPKDRFSAERLKGVDSTLKIQPAKLEDSAVYLCASSPGTVPYEQYFGPGTRLTVT.

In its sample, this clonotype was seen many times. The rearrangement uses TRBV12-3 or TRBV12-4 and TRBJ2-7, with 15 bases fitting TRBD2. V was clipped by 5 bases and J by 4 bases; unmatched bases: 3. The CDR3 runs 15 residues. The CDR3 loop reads CASSAGTSGRYEQYF. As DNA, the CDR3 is TGTGCCAGCAGTGCAGGGACTAGCGGGAGGTACGAGCAGTACTTC.

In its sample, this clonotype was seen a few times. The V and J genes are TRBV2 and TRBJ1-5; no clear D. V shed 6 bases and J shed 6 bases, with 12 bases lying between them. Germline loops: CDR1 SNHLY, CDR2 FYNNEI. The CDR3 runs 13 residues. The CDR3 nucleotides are TGTGCCAGCAGAACGGATATCGGTCAGCCCCAGCATTTT. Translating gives CASRTDIGQPQHF.

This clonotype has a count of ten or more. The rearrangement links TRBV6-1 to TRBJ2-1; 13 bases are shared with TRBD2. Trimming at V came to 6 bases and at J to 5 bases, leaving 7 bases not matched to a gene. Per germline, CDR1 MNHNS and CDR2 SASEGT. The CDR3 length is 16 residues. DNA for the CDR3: TGTGCCAGCAGGTTCGGACTAGCGGGGGCCAACAATGAGCAGTTCTTC. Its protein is CASRFGLAGANNEQFF.

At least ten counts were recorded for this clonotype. The CDR3 region is CSATRRGGGNTIYF. CDR3 DNA sequence: TGCAGTGCCACCCGGAGGGGCGGTGGAAACACCATATATTTT. The rearrangement joins TRBV20-1 to TRBJ1-3, with D perhaps matching TRBD1 (5 bases). Trimming removed 6 bases from V and 3 bases from J, with 15 bases in between. The CDR3 totals 14 residues. From germline, CDR1 is DFQATT and CDR2 SNEGSKA (reference sequence).

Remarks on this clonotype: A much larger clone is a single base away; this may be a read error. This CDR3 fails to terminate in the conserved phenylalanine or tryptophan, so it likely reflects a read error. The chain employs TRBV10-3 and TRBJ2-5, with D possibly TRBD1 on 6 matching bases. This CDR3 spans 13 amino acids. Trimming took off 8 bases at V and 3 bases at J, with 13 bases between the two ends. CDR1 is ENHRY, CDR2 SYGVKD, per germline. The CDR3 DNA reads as TGTGCCATCGCGCCAGCAGGGGAAGAGACCCAGTACTTA. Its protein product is CAIAPAGEETQYL.

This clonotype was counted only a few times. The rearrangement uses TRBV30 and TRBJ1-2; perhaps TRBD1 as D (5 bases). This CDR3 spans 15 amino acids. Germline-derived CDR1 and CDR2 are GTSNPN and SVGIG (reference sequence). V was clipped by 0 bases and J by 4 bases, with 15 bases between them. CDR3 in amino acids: CAWSVRGHGRYGYTF. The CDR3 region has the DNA TGTGCCTGGAGTGTACGGGGCCACGGCCGCTATGGCTACACCTTC.

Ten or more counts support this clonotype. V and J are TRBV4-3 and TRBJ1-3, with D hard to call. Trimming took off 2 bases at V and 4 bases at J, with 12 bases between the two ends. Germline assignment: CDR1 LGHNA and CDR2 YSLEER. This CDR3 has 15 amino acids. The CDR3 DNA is TGCGCCAGCAGCCAACTATTGGGGTACGGAAACACCATATATTTT. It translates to CASSQLLGYGNTIYF.

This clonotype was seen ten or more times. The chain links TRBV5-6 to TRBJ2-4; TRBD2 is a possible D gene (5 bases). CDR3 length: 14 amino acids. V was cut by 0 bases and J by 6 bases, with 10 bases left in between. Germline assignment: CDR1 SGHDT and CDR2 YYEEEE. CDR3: CASSLVLAGNIQYF. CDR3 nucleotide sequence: TGTGCCAGCAGCTTGGTCCTAGCCGGAAACATTCAGTACTTC.